This passage covers 28 T cell receptor beta chains from one sample sequenced in a study of neoadjuvant anti-PD-1 for oral cavity cancer. The data were produced by immunoSEQ multiplex PCR, yet TCRdb's version contains in-frame clones alone and is incomplete. This sample has about 16,000 clones, with around two thirds found just once. The sequenced sample was PBMCs, obtained before nivolumab (anti-PD-1) treatment. The receptors shown here come from a person aged 40 to 85 with oral cavity squamous cell carcinoma.

The table lists this clone with a count of one. The chain recombines TRBV30 with TRBJ1-2, with D maybe TRBD1 (5 bases). In germline, CDR1 is GTSNPN, CDR2 SVGIG (reference sequence). The CDR3 is made up of 15 amino acids. Deletions cut 2 bases from V and 6 bases from J, with 19 bases between. CDR3 region: CAWSIGGTATHGYTF. The CDR3 nucleotides are TGTGCCTGGAGTATCGGGGGGACGGCGACCCATGGCTACACCTTC.

The rearrangement links TRBV6-5 to TRBJ2-2, with D possibly TRBD1 on 5 matching bases. V dropped 7 bases and J dropped 7 bases, with 10 bases sitting between them. The germline V gene encodes CDR1 MNHEY and CDR2 SVGAGI. The CDR3 loop spans 12 amino acids. CDR3 residues: CASTQGIGELFF. For the CDR3, the DNA is TGTGCCAGCACCCAGGGAATCGGGGAGCTGTTTTTT.

The CDR3 sequence is CASSHRVYGANVLTF. CDR3 bases: TGTGCCAGCAGCCACAGGGTCTACGGGGCCAACGTCCTGACTTTC. This chain uses TRBV5-8 with TRBJ2-6, with a tentative D call TRBD1 (6 bases). The V gene's germline CDR1 is SGHTS and CDR2 YDEGEE. Trimming left V 4 bases short and J 4 bases short, with 12 bases between. The CDR3 has 15 amino acids.

This chain uses TRBV11-2 with TRBJ1-3; D uncertain. The V gene lost 1 base and the J gene lost 0 bases, with 10 bases spanning the gap. From germline, CDR1 is SGHAT and CDR2 FQNNGV. There are 16 residues in the CDR3. The DNA of the CDR3 is TGTGCCAGCAGCTTAGGAGGGTCGAGCTCTGGAAACACCATATATTTT. Amino acid sequence: CASSLGGSSSGNTIYF.

The gene calls are TRBV7-8 and TRBJ2-7; 10 bases are a match to TRBD1. The V gene end was trimmed by 4 bases and the J gene end by 3 bases; junction bases not matched to a gene: 3. The germline gives CDR1 SGHVS, CDR2 FQNEAQ. The CDR3 is 14 residues long. CDR3 in DNA: TGTGCCAGCAGCTCGGACAGGGGGAGCTACGAGCAGTACTTC. It yields the protein CASSSDRGSYEQYF.

The chain employs TRBV6-5 and TRBJ1-1, with D hard to call. The germline V gene has CDR1 MNHEY and CDR2 SVGAGI. V lost 6 bases and J 0 bases, leaving 14 bases between the germline ends. This CDR3 has 15 residues. For the CDR3, the DNA is TGTGCCAGCAGGCATCGACGGAGCTTGAACACTGAAGCTTTCTTT. Amino acids: CASRHRRSLNTEAFF.

The J gene is TRBJ2-3, the V gene TRBV9; 8 bases align to TRBD2. This CDR3 has 17 amino acids. Germline V lookup: CDR1 SGDLS, CDR2 YYNGEE. V lost 3 bases and J lost 4; bases outside the gene matches: 13. CDR3 bases: TGTGCCAGCAGCGCGGGGGGGACTTACACAGCGGCAGATACGCAGTATTTT. It codes for CASSAGGTYTAADTQYF. The full variable domain, rest sourced from reference TRBV9 and TRBJ2-3, is DSGVTQTPKHLITATGQRVTLRCSPRSGDLSVYWYQQSLDQGLQFLIQYYNGEERAKGNILERFSAQQFPDLHSELNLSSLELGDSALYFCASSAGGTYTAADTQYFGPGTRLTVL.

This clone was found once. This chain uses TRBV5-4 with TRBJ2-2, with 10 nucleotides matching TRBD2. The CDR3 sequence is 17 residues long. In germline, CDR1 is SGHNT, CDR2 YYREEE (reference sequence). V lost 0 bases, J lost 4 bases, and 6 bases stayed unmatched. This chain's CDR3 is CASSLEASGSRTGELFF. The CDR3 nucleotides are TGTGCCAGCAGCTTGGAGGCTAGCGGGAGTCGCACCGGGGAGCTGTTTTTT. The variable domain in full, completed from reference TRBV5-4 and TRBJ2-2, reads ETGVTQSPTHLIKTRGQQVTLRCSSQSGHNTVSWYQQALGQGPQFIFQYYREEENGRGNFPPRFSGLQFPNYSSELNVNALELDDSALYLCASSLEASGSRTGELFFGEGSRLTVL.

The genes are TRBV9 and TRBJ2-7; either TRBD1 or TRBD2 may fit D (5 bases each). Germline-derived CDR1 and CDR2 are SGDLS and YYNGEE. The germline V and J ends were trimmed by 2 bases and 4 bases, with 16 bases remaining between them. The CDR3 contains 15 residues. In nucleotides, the CDR3 is TGTGCCAGCAGCGTTACCCCCGAGGGGTTTTACGAGCAGTACTTC. Encoded protein: CASSVTPEGFYEQYF.

This clone showed up just a few times. V gene TRBV28 combines with J gene TRBJ2-4; 7 nucleotides line up with TRBD1. The CDR3 length is 14 residues. CDR1 MDHEN and CDR2 SYDVKM come from the germline V gene. Unmatched junction bases numbered 3, after V lost 2 bases and J lost 5 bases. CDR3 nucleotide sequence: TGTGCCAGCAGTTTAGCCGGGACAGAAAACATTCAGTACTTC. Translation gives CASSLAGTENIQYF.

This clone came up a few times. The chain recombines TRBV6-1 with TRBJ1-5; no reliable D call. The CDR3 extends over 11 amino acids. The germline gives CDR1 MNHNS, CDR2 SASEGT. Trimming removed 5 bases at V and 11 bases at J, with 10 bases between. CDR3 nucleotides: TGTGCCAGCAGTTTCAGCGAGGCCCAGCATTTT. Translated: CASSFSEAQHF.

The chain links TRBV27 to TRBJ2-7; D possibly corresponds to TRBD1 (5 bases). Germline V gives CDR1 MNHEY, CDR2 SMNVEV (reference sequence). The CDR3 totals 15 residues. Trimming took 1 base from V and 2 from J, leaving 12 bases between them. The DNA of the CDR3 is TGTGCCAGCAGTTTATACCCAGGGCCTCCCTACGAGCAGTACTTC. It is translated as CASSLYPGPPYEQYF.

This chain links TRBV6-1 with TRBJ1-1, with 10 positions matching TRBD1. The CDR3 length is 14 residues. CDR1 is MNHNS, CDR2 SASEGT, per germline. J lost 4 bases, V lost 1 base, and 0 bases had no gene match. CDR3 residues: CASSEGTGGTEAFF. The CDR3 coding sequence is TGTGCCAGCAGTGAAGGGACAGGGGGCACTGAAGCTTTCTTT.

J is TRBJ1-5 and V is TRBV11-2; tentative D call: TRBD1 (5 bases). Looked up from germline, CDR1 is SGHAT and CDR2 is FQNNGV. The CDR3 totals 15 residues. V was shortened by 5 bases and J by 0 bases, with 11 bases between the two germline ends. The CDR3 is CASSRGRISNQPQHF. The CDR3 region has the DNA TGTGCCAGCAGCAGGGGACGGATTAGCAATCAGCCCCAGCATTTT.

The gene calls are TRBV6-5 and TRBJ2-3; maybe TRBD1 (6 bases). The V gene lost 10 bases and the J gene lost 2 bases, with 19 bases spanning the gap. The CDR3 is 15 residues long. CDR1 and CDR2 (germline): MNHEY, SVGAGI. As DNA, the CDR3 is TGTGCCACCCAGGGGCTCCGGGACAACACAGATACGCAGTATTTT. It is translated as CATQGLRDNTDTQYF.

This sequence joins TRBV6-1 and TRBJ1-4; D might be TRBD1 (5 bases). In germline, CDR1 is MNHNS, CDR2 SASEGT. The CDR3 sequence is 13 residues long. V lost 7 bases, J lost 8 bases, and 14 bases lay in between. The CDR3 DNA sequence: TGTGCCAGCATTTGGGGGGTAGGGGAAAAACTGTTTTTT. This codes for CASIWGVGEKLFF.

This chain joins TRBV2 and TRBJ2-7, with D hard to call. The V gene lost 5 bases and the J gene lost 5 bases, with 7 bases spanning the gap. This CDR3 is built from 11 residues. The germline gives CDR1 SNHLY, CDR2 FYNNEI. The DNA of the CDR3 is TGTGCCAGCAGTCAGTCGGACGAGCAGTACTTC. This codes for CASSQSDEQYF.

CDR3 region: CASSYADRASAFF. CDR3 nucleotide sequence: TGTGCCAGCAGTTACGCTGACAGGGCTTCAGCTTTCTTT. This sequence joins TRBV6-5 and TRBJ1-1; TRBD1 agrees at 7 bases. Germline CDR1 MNHEY, CDR2 SVGAGI. Germline trimming cut 2 bases from V and 10 bases from J; bases unmatched to any gene: 7. The CDR3 runs 13 residues.

This chain joins TRBV6-1 and TRBJ1-1; D might be TRBD1 (6 bases). Looked up from germline, CDR1 is MNHNS and CDR2 is SASEGT. Trimming removed 0 bases from V and 0 bases from J, with 11 bases in between. This CDR3 region has 16 residues. The CDR3 sequence is CASSEAAGAMNTEAFF. The CDR3 DNA sequence: TGTGCCAGCAGTGAAGCGGCAGGGGCGATGAACACTGAAGCTTTCTTT.

The table lists this clone with a few counts. The chain joins TRBV6-5 to TRBJ1-2; D not certain. The CDR3 spans 15 residues. Germline loops: CDR1 MNHEY, CDR2 SVGAGI. Between the trimmed V and J ends, which lost 0 bases and 8 bases, there was a span of 16 bases. The CDR3 spells CASSYSSVEWSGYTF. CDR3 in DNA: TGTGCCAGCAGTTACTCGAGTGTAGAGTGGAGCGGCTACACCTTC.

This clone was found a few times. CDR3 DNA: TGTGCCAGTAGTCCCGGGATCTCCTACGAGCAGTACTTC. Its translation is CASSPGISYEQYF. The chain carries TRBV19 and TRBJ2-7; possible D gene TRBD2, 5 bases. The CDR3 has 13 residues. Germline CDR1 LNHDA, CDR2 SQIVND (reference sequence). Trimming cost V 5 bases and J 0 bases, with 8 bases left between them.

In DNA, the CDR3 is TGTGCCAGCAGCGCACGGCAGGGGCAAACATACGAGCAGTACTTC. Translated: CASSARQGQTYEQYF. This rearrangement joins TRBV6-1 to TRBJ2-7; perhaps TRBD1 as D (6 bases). V lost 6 bases, J lost 4 bases, and 19 bases lay in between. CDR1 is MNHNS and CDR2 is SASEGT in the germline V gene. CDR3 length: 15 amino acids.

The chain joins TRBV2 to TRBJ2-1; 11 bases align to TRBD1. CDR1 is SNHLY and CDR2 is FYNNEI in the germline V gene. V shed 6 bases and J 6 bases; nucleotides not matched to a gene: 1. The CDR3 has 13 amino acids. The CDR3 DNA reads as TGTGCCAGCAGCGGGACAGGGGGCAATGAGCAGTTCTTC. The encoded protein is CASSGTGGNEQFF.

This clone was recorded once. The rearrangement links TRBV30 to TRBJ2-7; 10 nucleotides line up with TRBD2. Trimming at V came to 0 bases and at J to 3 bases, leaving 2 bases not matched to a gene. Germline loops: CDR1 GTSNPN, CDR2 SVGIG (reference sequence). This CDR3 is 14 amino acids long. The CDR3 region is CAWSVGTSDYEQYF. The CDR3 nucleotides read TGTGCCTGGAGTGTAGGGACTAGCGACTACGAGCAGTACTTC.

The J gene is TRBJ1-1, the V gene TRBV10-3; 7 bases map to TRBD1. CDR1 ENHRY and CDR2 SYGVKD come from the germline V gene. The V and J ends lost 6 bases and 2 bases, in that order; junction bases with no gene match: 6. The length of the CDR3 is 14 residues. This chain's CDR3 is CAISLGTVNTEAFF. The CDR3 region has the DNA TGTGCCATCAGCCTTGGGACAGTAAACACTGAAGCTTTCTTT.

The CDR3 loop reads CASSSSGNSYEQYF. CDR3 nucleotide sequence: TGTGCCAGTAGTTCTAGCGGAAACTCCTACGAGCAGTACTTC. V is TRBV19 and J is TRBJ2-7; 7 nucleotides line up with TRBD2. V gave up 5 bases and J gave up 0 bases; unmatched junction bases: 4. This CDR3 is built from 14 residues. Germline V gives CDR1 LNHDA, CDR2 SQIVND (reference sequence).

The rearrangement uses TRBV20-1 and TRBJ1-2, with D tentatively TRBD1 (5 bases). CDR1 and CDR2 from the germline V gene are DFQATT and SNEGSKA (reference sequence). The CDR3 has 11 residues. Deletions cut 5 bases from V and 8 bases from J, with 12 bases between. The CDR3 DNA follows: TGCAGTGCTTACAAAGGGGCAGGCTACACCTTC. This codes for CSAYKGAGYTF.

The gene calls are TRBV11-2 and TRBJ2-7; 10 nucleotides match TRBD2. The CDR3 extends over 14 amino acids. V was pared by 2 bases and J by 4 bases, with 2 bases of the junction left unmatched. Per the germline V gene, CDR1 is SGHAT and CDR2 is FQNNGV. The CDR3 loop is CASSLSSGRYEQYF. The CDR3 DNA reads TGTGCCAGCAGCTTAAGTAGCGGGAGGTACGAGCAGTACTTC.